This T cell receptor beta chain was profiled in a study of cytomegalovirus exposure and HLA in healthy donors. Study-level findings and limits: TCR beta sequences reportedly predicted most subjects' HLA-A and HLA-B alleles accurately. Presence/absence analyses took donor sequencing depth as roughly uniform.

This clone turned up a few times. Antigen specificity is unknown. From germline, CDR1 is SGHNT and CDR2 YYREEE (reference sequence). This CDR3 has 11 amino acids. The V and J ends lost 6 bases and 7 bases respectively, with 11 bases between them. All donors participated as healthy donors of bone marrow. PCR was performed using 60 Vbeta and 13 Jbeta primers. Clones were read by immunoSEQ multiplex PCR, and TCRdb kept only the in-frame ones, dropping some. The sample lists some 87,000 clones, about 73% seen once, with over 13% in the top ten. This sequence was found in a woman between 50 and 59 years old in good health and CMV-seropositive. The J gene is TRBJ2-7, the V gene TRBV5-4; perhaps TRBD2 as D (6 bases). The sample taken for sequencing was PBMCs. The CDR3 loop is CASKGGGEQYF. The CDR3 bases are TGTGCCAGCAAGGGTGGAGGGGAGCAGTACTTC.